Detailed here is one T cell receptor beta chain. No antigen is known for it. CDR1 and CDR2 from the germline V gene are SNHLY and FYNNEI. V dropped 6 bases and J dropped 5 bases, with 19 bases sitting between them. There are 15 residues in the CDR3. The data were taken from a study of T cell responses to AZD1222 COVID-19 vaccine. Overall study results and limits: The span of vaccine-associated CD4 TCRs extended across spike, with dominance at 160-218 and 743-854. Recipients of AZD1222 seropositive at baseline numbered only 6 or 7.

Sequencing used immunoSEQ multiplex PCR; TCRdb keeps in-frame clones, though not all of them. In the table there are 120,000 to 150,000 clones, approximately 90% of which are singletons. Analysis merged second doses at about 4 or about 12 weeks. The source was peripheral blood, collected 28 days after the second AZD1222 dose. The receptor's source is an adult who received the AZD1222 COVID-19 vaccine. The chain employs TRBV2 and TRBJ1-2; TRBD1 is a possible D gene (5 bases). The CDR3 DNA is TGTGCCAGCAGCGCCATCCTCGGGACGGCGTATGGCTACACCTTC. It is translated as CASSAILGTAYGYTF.